Sequencing of this T cell receptor beta chain was carried out in a study of cytomegalovirus exposure and HLA in healthy donors. The study ran its PCR with 60 Vbeta and 13 Jbeta primers. TCRdb's copy holds only in-frame clones and misses some; the assay was immunoSEQ multiplex PCR. This table has under 150,000 clones, more than 70% appearing once. This clone came up once. Antigen specificity is unknown. Study results and caveats: Judged likely to be a sequencing artifact was a cluster of highly shared sequence variants. Altogether, 170 or so TCR beta chains were recorded as cytomegalovirus-associated. Looking again later, the authors saw that most CMV-associated TCR beta chains seemed HLA-restricted. Roughly uniform sequencing depth across donors was assumed, possibly incorrectly.

This CDR3 contains 15 residues. In germline, CDR1 is SGHVS, CDR2 FNYEAQ. The V segment lost 5 bases and the J segment 2 bases; nucleotides outside the gene matches: 8. The chain joins TRBV7-6 to TRBJ1-1; 7 bases fit TRBD1. This clonotype originated in a male donor in good health and CMV-seronegative. Source material: PBMCs. The CDR3 DNA follows: TGTGCCAGCAGCCCGGGGTCAGGGGGTAACACTGAAGCTTTCTTT. Its protein product is CASSPGSGGNTEAFF.